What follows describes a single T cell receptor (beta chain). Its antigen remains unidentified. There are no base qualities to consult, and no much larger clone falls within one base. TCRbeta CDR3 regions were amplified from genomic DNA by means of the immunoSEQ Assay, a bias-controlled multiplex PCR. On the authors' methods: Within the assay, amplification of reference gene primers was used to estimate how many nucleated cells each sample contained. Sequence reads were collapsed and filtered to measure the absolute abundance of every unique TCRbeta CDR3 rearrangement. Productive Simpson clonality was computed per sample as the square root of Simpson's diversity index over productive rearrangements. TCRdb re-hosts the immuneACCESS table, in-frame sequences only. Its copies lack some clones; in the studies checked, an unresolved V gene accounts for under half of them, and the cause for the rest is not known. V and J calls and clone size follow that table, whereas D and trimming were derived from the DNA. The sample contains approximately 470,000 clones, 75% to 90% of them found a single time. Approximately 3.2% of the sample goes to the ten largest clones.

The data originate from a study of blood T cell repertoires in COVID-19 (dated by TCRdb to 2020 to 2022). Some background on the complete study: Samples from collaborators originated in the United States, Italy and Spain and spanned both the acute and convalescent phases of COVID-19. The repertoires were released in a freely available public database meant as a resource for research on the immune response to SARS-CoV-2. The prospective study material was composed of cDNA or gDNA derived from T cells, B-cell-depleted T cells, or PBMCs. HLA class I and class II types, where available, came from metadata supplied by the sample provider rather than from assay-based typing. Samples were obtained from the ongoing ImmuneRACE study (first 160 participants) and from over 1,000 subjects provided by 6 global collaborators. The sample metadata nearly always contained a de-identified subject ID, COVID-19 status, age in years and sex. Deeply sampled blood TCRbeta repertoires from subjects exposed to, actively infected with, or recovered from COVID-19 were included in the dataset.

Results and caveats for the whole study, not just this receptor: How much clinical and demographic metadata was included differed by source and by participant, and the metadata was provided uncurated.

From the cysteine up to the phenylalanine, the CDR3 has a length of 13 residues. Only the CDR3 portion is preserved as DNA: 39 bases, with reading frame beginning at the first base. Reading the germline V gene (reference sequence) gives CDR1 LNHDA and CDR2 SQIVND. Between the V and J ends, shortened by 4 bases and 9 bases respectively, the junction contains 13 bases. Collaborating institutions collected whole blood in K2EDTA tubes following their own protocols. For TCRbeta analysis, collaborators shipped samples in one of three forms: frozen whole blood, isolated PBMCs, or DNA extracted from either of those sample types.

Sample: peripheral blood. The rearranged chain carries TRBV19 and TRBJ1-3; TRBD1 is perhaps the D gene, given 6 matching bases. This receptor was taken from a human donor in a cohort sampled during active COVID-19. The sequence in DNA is TGTGCCAGTAGTAGAGAAAGAGGGGGCACCATATATTTT. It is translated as CASSRERGGTIYF.